This T cell receptor beta chain was recovered during a study of patients and donors after allogeneic stem cell transplantation. Germline V lookup: CDR1 LGHDT, CDR2 YNNKEL (reference sequence). The V and J ends lost 4 bases and 7 bases, in that order; junction bases with no gene match: 14. The CDR3 spans 16 residues. MiXCR was run by TCRdb on the RT-PCR reads, yielding one entry per CDR3 protein. In the table there are around 160,000 distinct CDR3 sequences, about 30% of which are singletons. This chain uses TRBV3-1 with TRBJ2-5, with 8 bases lining up with TRBD2. This receptor was taken from a human donor who was either an allogeneic HSCT recipient or a stem cell or donor lymphocyte infusion donor (not recorded which). It is not recorded whose cells these are; they may come from a transplant donor. The sequenced sample was blood, either unsorted or a sorted T cell fraction (not recorded which). The CDR3 nucleotides read TGTGCCAGCAGCCCCGGACTAGCAGGGAAGAGGGGGACCCAGTACTTC. This gives the protein CASSPGLAGKRGTQYF.